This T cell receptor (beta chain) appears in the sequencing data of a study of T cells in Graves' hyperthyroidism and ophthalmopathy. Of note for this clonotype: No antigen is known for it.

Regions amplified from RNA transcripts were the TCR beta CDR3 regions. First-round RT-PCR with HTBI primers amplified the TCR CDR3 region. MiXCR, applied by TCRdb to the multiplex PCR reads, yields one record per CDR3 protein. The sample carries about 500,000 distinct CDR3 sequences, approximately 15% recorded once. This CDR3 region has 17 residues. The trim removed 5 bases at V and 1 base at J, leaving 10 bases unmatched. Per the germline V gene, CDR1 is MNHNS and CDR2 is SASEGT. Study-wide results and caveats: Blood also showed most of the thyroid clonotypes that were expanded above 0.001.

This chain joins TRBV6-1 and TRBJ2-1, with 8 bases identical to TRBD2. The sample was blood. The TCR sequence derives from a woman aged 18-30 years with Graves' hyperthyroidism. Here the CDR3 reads CASSTFGGGGSYNEQFF. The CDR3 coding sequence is TGTGCCAGCAGTACCTTCGGGGGCGGGGGGTCCTACAATGAGCAGTTCTTC.